This T cell receptor beta chain came from a study of T-cell memory formation after mild COVID-19. Study-level results: CD4+ contracting clones were found mainly in CM and EM, and CD8+ ones in EMRA. The SARS-CoV-2 specificity of second-wave clones reaching peak at day 37 remained unverified. There were some responding clones in pre-infection memory, which suggested that cross-reactive memory had joined.

Trimming removed 8 bases from V and 0 bases from J, with 11 bases in between. Germline V CDR1 and CDR2: MNHNY, SVGAGI (reference sequence). The CDR3 loop spans 15 amino acids. TCRdb re-derived calls from the 5' RACE reads in MiXCR, one entry per CDR3 protein. The repertoire includes around 340,000 distinct CDR3 sequences, around a fifth of them detected once, and around 13% sits in the top ten. Of note for this clonotype: As yet, its antigen is unknown.

The chain has TRBV6-6 and TRBJ2-6; D unclear. The TCR comes from an adult woman who had mild COVID-19 (a few samples of this study predate the infection). Cell type and time point are not known. Input material: PBMCs or a T cell subset sorted from them (not recorded which). CDR3 in amino acids: CASGGRGSGANVLTF. The CDR3 DNA reads TGTGCCAGCGGCGGTCGTGGCTCTGGGGCCAACGTCCTGACTTTC.